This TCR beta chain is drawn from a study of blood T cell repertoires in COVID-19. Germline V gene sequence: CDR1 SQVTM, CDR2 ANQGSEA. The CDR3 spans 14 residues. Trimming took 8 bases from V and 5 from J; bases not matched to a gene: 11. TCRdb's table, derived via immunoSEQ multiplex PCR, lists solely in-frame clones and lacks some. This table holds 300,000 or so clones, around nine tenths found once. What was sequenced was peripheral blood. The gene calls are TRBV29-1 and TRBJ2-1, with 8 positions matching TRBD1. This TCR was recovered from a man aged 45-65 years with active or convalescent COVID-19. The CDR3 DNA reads TGCAGCTCTCAAATGGGACAGGCCAACAATGAGCAGTTCTTC. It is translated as CSSQMGQANNEQFF.